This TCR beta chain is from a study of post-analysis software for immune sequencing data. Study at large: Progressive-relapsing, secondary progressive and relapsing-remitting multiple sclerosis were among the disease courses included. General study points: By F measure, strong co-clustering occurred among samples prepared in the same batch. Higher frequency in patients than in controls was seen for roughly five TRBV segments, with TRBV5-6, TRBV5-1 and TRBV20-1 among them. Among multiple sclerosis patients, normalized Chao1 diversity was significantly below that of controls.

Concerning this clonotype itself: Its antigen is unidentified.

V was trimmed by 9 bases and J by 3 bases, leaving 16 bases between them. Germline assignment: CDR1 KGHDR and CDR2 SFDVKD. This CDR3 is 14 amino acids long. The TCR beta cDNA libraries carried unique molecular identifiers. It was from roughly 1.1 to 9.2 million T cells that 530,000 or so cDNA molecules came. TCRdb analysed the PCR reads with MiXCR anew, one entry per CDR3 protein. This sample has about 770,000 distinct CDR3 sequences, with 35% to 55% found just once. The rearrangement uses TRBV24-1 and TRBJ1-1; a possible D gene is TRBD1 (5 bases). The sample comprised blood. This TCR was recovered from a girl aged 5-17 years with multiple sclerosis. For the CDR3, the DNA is TGTGCCACCTCTGCGGGACGTACGGACACTGAAGCTTTCTTT. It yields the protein CATSAGRTDTEAFF.